This T cell receptor (beta chain) originates from a study of blood T cell repertoires in COVID-19. Overall study context: Donors in the United States, Italy and Spain gave samples during acute or convalescent COVID-19.

CDR1 GTSNPN and CDR2 SVGIG come from the germline V gene (reference sequence). This CDR3 contains 12 residues. V was clipped by 0 bases and J by 7 bases, with 6 bases between them. Repertoires were generated with immunoSEQ multiplex PCR, while TCRdb's copy carries only in-frame clones and drops some. This table holds more than 200,000 clones, roughly 80% found once. This chain joins TRBV30 and TRBJ1-4, with no clear D. Sequenced sample: peripheral blood. The receptor comes from a man between 60 and 75 years old with acute or convalescent COVID-19. In DNA, the CDR3 is TGTGCCTGGAGTGTCTTTTCTGAAAAACTGTTTTTT. It encodes CAWSVFSEKLFF.